The T cell receptor beta chain described here comes from a study of blood T cell repertoires in COVID-19. Across the study: COVID-19 samples collected from the United States, Italy and Spain covered acute and convalescent phases. PBMCs, B-cell-depleted T cells, or T cells provided the cDNA or gDNA that made up the material.

Per the original methods: Using reference gene primer amplification, nucleated cell counts were estimated. Here immunoSEQ multiplex PCR was the method, and the copy in TCRdb shows in-frame clones only, minus some. V and J calls plus clone size are reproduced from that table; the DNA served to infer D and trimming. The profile shows around 200,000 clones, more than 80% of them singletons. Germline loops: CDR1 SGHAT, CDR2 FQNNGV. Deletions cut 5 bases from V and 3 bases from J, with 5 bases between. This CDR3 comprises 11 residues. The sequencing input was peripheral blood. V gene TRBV11-2 combines with J gene TRBJ2-7; the D is unclear. The source of this sequence is a woman aged 80 or over with acute or convalescent COVID-19. The CDR3 reads CASSISYEQYF. The CDR3 DNA reads TGTGCCAGCAGCATCAGCTACGAGCAGTACTTC.